One and the same sample provided the 2 T cell receptor beta chains below, sequenced in a study of preoperative IRX-2 immunotherapy in early breast cancer. Treatment reported: preoperative locoregional IRX-2 cytokine immunotherapy. The table came from immunoSEQ multiplex PCR; TCRdb's copy has only in-frame clones and leaves some out. Of about 23,000 clones in the sample, 85% to 95% were seen once. The specimen comprised tumor tissue, sampled after IRX-2 immunotherapy. These receptors came from a human donor with breast cancer.

This chain links TRBV6-5 with TRBJ2-2; D not certain. With 3 bases removed from V and 4 bases from J, the gap between germline ends came to 15 bases. This CDR3 region has 16 residues. Per germline, CDR1 MNHEY and CDR2 SVGAGI. In DNA form, the CDR3 reads TGTGCCAGCAGTTATCGGGTAGGGAAAAGCACCGGGGAGCTGTTTTTT. This encodes CASSYRVGKSTGELFF.

The chain recombines TRBV11-2 with TRBJ2-7; D unclear. Germline CDR1 SGHAT, CDR2 FQNNGV. Between the trimmed V and J ends, which lost 5 bases and 4 bases, there was a span of 15 bases. This CDR3 spans 14 amino acids. CDR3 coding DNA: TGTGCCAGCAGCCCGATAGCCCAGGATTACGAGCAGTACTTC. Translation: CASSPIAQDYEQYF.